These 10 T cell receptor beta chains were all obtained from the same sample, sequenced in a study of blood T cell repertoires in COVID-19. The protocol was immunoSEQ multiplex PCR, while the TCRdb copy is restricted to in-frame clones and leaves out a portion. This sample has around 150,000 clones, with 70% to 90% found just once. Sequenced sample: peripheral blood. The receptors were gathered from a woman in her fifties or sixties with COVID-19, enrolled during active disease.

In this sample, this clone turned up a few times. This chain joins TRBV14 and TRBJ2-7; tentatively, D is TRBD2 (5 bases). The V gene's germline CDR1 is SGHDN and CDR2 FVKESK. There are 12 residues in the CDR3. V lost 5 bases, J lost 4 bases, and 9 bases lay in between. This CDR3 reads CASSGGPYEQYV. In DNA form, the CDR3 reads TGTGCCAGCAGCGGCGGGCCGTACGAGCAGTACGTC.

This clone was seen a single time. This chain connects TRBV19 to TRBJ1-5; D perhaps matches TRBD1 (6 bases). Trimming removed 6 bases at V and 7 bases at J, with 16 bases between. CDR3 size: 14 residues. CDR1 is LNHDA and CDR2 is SQIVND in the germline V gene (reference sequence). CDR3 sequence: CASSIHSGTQPQHF. DNA of the CDR3: TGTGCCAGTAGCATACACTCAGGGACACAGCCCCAGCATTTT.

V usage is TRBV5-8 and J usage is TRBJ2-5; no reliable D call. From germline, CDR1 is SGHTS and CDR2 YDEGEE. Trimming pared 1 base from V and 0 bases from J, leaving 4 bases between. This CDR3 spans 13 amino acids. The CDR3 region is CASSLYHQETQYF. In nucleotides, the CDR3 is TGTGCCAGCAGCTTGTATCACCAAGAGACCCAGTACTTC.

The chain joins TRBV18 to TRBJ2-7, with 7 bases aligning to TRBD1. Germline CDR1 is KGHSH and CDR2 is LQKENI. CDR3 size: 14 residues. V shed 6 bases and J 0 bases; nucleotides not matched to a gene: 5. The CDR3 is CASSLDRRSYEQYF. For the CDR3, the DNA is TGTGCCAGCTCCTTGGACAGGCGCTCCTACGAGCAGTACTTC.

As regards this clone: The same CDR3 also results from other DNA sequences found in this sample. The CDR3 protein is CASSRGQSNTEAFF. The CDR3 nucleotides read TGCGCCAGCAGCAGGGGACAGTCGAACACTGAAGCTTTCTTT. The genes are TRBV5-1 and TRBJ1-1, with TRBD1 identical over 7 bases. Germline assignment: CDR1 SGHRS and CDR2 YFSETQ. Trimming at V came to 4 bases and at J to 1 base, leaving 4 bases not matched to a gene. CDR3 size: 14 residues.

The chain uses TRBV5-1 and TRBJ1-1, with 12 bases identical to TRBD1. Germline V gene lookup returns CDR1 SGHRS and CDR2 YFSETQ. CDR3 length: 16 residues. The V segment lost 4 bases and the J segment 5 bases; nucleotides outside the gene matches: 9. The CDR3 loop is CASSPGTGGAGTEAFF. The CDR3 DNA is TGCGCCAGCAGCCCAGGGACAGGGGGCGCGGGGACTGAAGCTTTCTTT.

The table lists this clone with a count of one. The J gene is TRBJ2-7, the V gene TRBV30, with 10 bases matching TRBD2. Germline-derived CDR1 and CDR2 are GTSNPN and SVGIG (reference sequence). V lost 5 bases, J lost 7 bases, and 8 bases stayed unmatched. The CDR3 is made up of 13 amino acids. The CDR3 DNA sequence: TGTGCCTGGGGAGCGGGGGGGCCAAAGGAGCAGTACGTC. This sequence encodes CAWGAGGPKEQYV.

The chain couples TRBV5-1 to TRBJ1-4; no definite D call. Trimming removed 0 bases at V and 4 bases at J, with 7 bases between. CDR1 and CDR2 (germline): SGHRS, YFSETQ. The CDR3 totals 14 residues. The CDR3: CASSLGYDNEKLFF. The CDR3 DNA reads as TGCGCCAGCAGCTTGGGCTATGATAATGAAAAACTGTTTTTT.

The chain links TRBV18 to TRBJ2-7, with 7 bases lining up with TRBD1. Germline V gene lookup returns CDR1 KGHSH and CDR2 LQKENI. V shed 4 bases and J 5 bases; nucleotides not matched to a gene: 5. This CDR3 spans 13 amino acids. CDR3 sequence (DNA): TGTGCCAGCTCACTTCACAGGGGAAACGAGCAGTACGTC. Protein sequence: CASSLHRGNEQYV.

The gene calls are TRBV5-1 and TRBJ2-1; D is ambiguous. Trimming took 5 bases from V and 5 from J, leaving 11 bases between them. The length of the CDR3 is 13 residues. CDR1 is SGHRS, CDR2 YFSETQ, per germline. CDR3 loop: CASRPEVHNEQFF. As DNA, the CDR3 is TGCGCCAGCAGACCCGAGGTCCACAATGAGCAGTTCTTC.